The clone carrying this T cell receptor (beta chain) was found a few times. The data stem from a study of HIV-infected patients and healthy controls. TCRdb passed the 5' RACE reads through MiXCR, listing each CDR3 protein once. The table records around 67,000 distinct CDR3 sequences, about a sixth of them present only once. V lost 0 bases to trimming and J lost 7 bases, with 19 bases between them. Germline lookup yields CDR1 DFQATT and CDR2 SNEGSKA (reference sequence). The CDR3 spans 15 residues. V usage is TRBV20-1 and J usage is TRBJ2-7; D assignment may be TRBD1 or TRBD2 (5 bases each). Sequencing input: CD4+ T cells from blood. This clonotype was obtained from a human donor in good health. CDR3 amino acids: CSARESASPWGEQYF. CDR3 bases: TGCAGTGCTAGAGAGTCGGCCTCTCCCTGGGGGGAGCAGTACTTC.